Below, 20 T cell receptor beta chains from the same sample are listed, as sequenced in a study of beta chain features in type 1 diabetes. Expressed TCRB transcripts were sequenced after all isolated RNA was converted to cDNA. Clones were read by immunoSEQ multiplex PCR, and TCRdb kept only the in-frame ones, dropping some. The sample includes 200,000 to 250,000 clones, 7.5% to 10% of them seen just once. Sequencing input: naive CD4+ T cells from blood. The receptors were sampled from a woman aged 18-29 years in good health.

This clone was detected a few times. V is TRBV2 and J is TRBJ2-2, with 7 bases that match TRBD1. The CDR3 is 15 amino acids. The V gene end was trimmed by 4 bases and the J gene end by 5 bases; junction bases not matched to a gene: 7. Germline V gives CDR1 SNHLY, CDR2 FYNNEI. The DNA of the CDR3 is TGTGCCAGCAGTGGACGACAGGGCCCAACCGGGGAGCTGTTTTTT. It yields the protein CASSGRQGPTGELFF.

This chain joins TRBV13 and TRBJ2-6; possibly TRBD1 for D (6 bases). Looked up from germline, CDR1 is PRHDT and CDR2 is FYEKMQ (reference sequence). V dropped 5 bases and J dropped 1 base, with 21 bases sitting between them. The CDR3 spans 19 residues. CDR3 DNA sequence: TGTGCCAGCAGCCCGACCGACAGGCTAGGGGTATCTGGGGCCAACGTCCTGACTTTC. It yields the protein CASSPTDRLGVSGANVLTF.

V gene TRBV6-1 combines with J gene TRBJ2-7, with 8 bases lining up with TRBD1. CDR3 length: 15 residues. Germline values: CDR1 MNHNS, CDR2 SASEGT. J was trimmed by 2 bases and V by 4 bases; bases with no gene match: 7. The CDR3 loop is CASSANRGRPYEQYF. CDR3 sequence (DNA): TGTGCCAGCAGTGCCAACAGGGGGAGGCCCTACGAGCAGTACTTC.

The sample holds a few counts of this clone. This sequence joins TRBV5-1 and TRBJ2-1; the D gene is possibly TRBD2 (6 bases). The germline CDR1 and CDR2 sequences are SGHRS and YFSETQ. The CDR3 is made up of 15 amino acids. Trimming cost V 4 bases and J 10 bases, with 21 bases left between them. The CDR3 sequence is CASSPPGLPGREQFF. The CDR3 DNA follows: TGCGCCAGCAGCCCGCCGGGACTCCCAGGCAGGGAGCAGTTCTTC.

V gene TRBV11-2 combines with J gene TRBJ2-1; 9 bases map to TRBD2. Per germline, CDR1 SGHAT and CDR2 FQNNGV. The CDR3 length is 19 residues. V dropped 1 base and J dropped 6; count of bases not matched to a gene: 16. Here the CDR3 DNA reads TGTGCCAGCAGCTTAGTAATTCCCTTGGGACTAGCAATTCTCAATGAGCAGTTCTTC. Protein sequence: CASSLVIPLGLAILNEQFF.

This clone was seen a handful of times. The chain joins TRBV30 to TRBJ1-6; TRBD1 matches at 7 bases. Trimming removed 0 bases from V and 8 bases from J; junction bases left unmatched: 7. The CDR3 consists of 15 residues. Per germline, CDR1 GTSNPN and CDR2 SVGIG (reference sequence). The CDR3 DNA reads TGTGCCTGGAGTGTGATAGGGGGCACCGATTCACCCCTCCACTTT. It codes for CAWSVIGGTDSPLHF.

This clone was counted only a few times. The J gene is TRBJ1-1, the V gene TRBV4-1, with 7 bases matching TRBD1. Germline values: CDR1 MGHRA, CDR2 YSYEKL. The CDR3 runs 14 residues. Germline trimming cut 0 bases from V and 8 bases from J; bases unmatched to any gene: 6. CDR3 sequence (DNA): TGCGCCAGCAGCCAAGAGGAGGGGGCCGGGGAAGCTTTCTTT. It translates to CASSQEEGAGEAFF.

This clone has a handful of counts. The chain joins TRBV6-1 to TRBJ2-1, with D possibly being TRBD1 (5 bases). V was cut by 4 bases and J by 0 bases, with 7 bases left in between. This CDR3 is built from 14 residues. Germline V lookup: CDR1 MNHNS, CDR2 SASEGT. The CDR3 protein is CASSVRGSYNEQFF. Written as DNA, the CDR3 is TGTGCCAGCAGTGTTAGGGGCTCCTACAATGAGCAGTTCTTC.

This clone appeared a few times. The chain has TRBV7-2 and TRBJ2-3; 8 bases align to TRBD2. V shed 3 bases, J shed 3 bases, and the junction held 14 bases outside the gene matches. This CDR3 spans 18 amino acids. CDR1 and CDR2 from the germline V gene are SGHTA and FQGNSA. The CDR3 DNA reads as TGTGCCAGCAGCTTCCCCTCCCGGACTAGCCGGGAGACAGATACGCAGTATTTT. Protein product: CASSFPSRTSRETDTQYF.

V gene TRBV6-1 combines with J gene TRBJ2-7; TRBD2 might be the D (5 bases). This CDR3 has 16 residues. Germline loops: CDR1 MNHNS, CDR2 SASEGT. V gave up 0 bases and J gave up 0 bases, with 12 bases separating them. This CDR3 reads CASSEAGLPSSYEQYF. DNA for the CDR3: TGTGCCAGCAGTGAAGCCGGACTTCCAAGCTCCTACGAGCAGTACTTC.

This clone was counted only a few times. This chain connects TRBV6-5 to TRBJ1-1, with a tentative D call TRBD1 (5 bases). This CDR3 has 15 residues. V was pared by 0 bases and J by 5 bases, with 13 bases between. Germline V gene lookup returns CDR1 MNHEY and CDR2 SVGAGI. CDR3 nucleotides: TGTGCCAGCAGTTACTCCACGTCGGGGGTGACTGAAGCTTTCTTT. It codes for CASSYSTSGVTEAFF.

The chain uses TRBV5-1 and TRBJ1-1; TRBD1 matches at 9 bases. The length of the CDR3 is 15 residues. Germline-derived CDR1 and CDR2 are SGHRS and YFSETQ. Trimming cost V 0 bases and J 4 bases; bases outside gene matches: 4. The CDR3 spells CASSLGDREFTEAFF. DNA for the CDR3: TGCGCCAGCAGCTTGGGGGACAGGGAATTCACTGAAGCTTTCTTT.

The chain has TRBV6-4 and TRBJ1-1; D not certain. Germline V gene data show CDR1 as MRHNA and CDR2 as SNTAGT. This CDR3 spans 13 amino acids. V lost 6 bases and J 3 bases, leaving 11 bases between the germline ends. CDR3 residues: CASRRDWYTEAFF. CDR3 DNA: TGTGCCAGCAGGAGGGATTGGTACACTGAAGCTTTCTTT.

This clone was seen more than once but under ten times. The J gene is TRBJ1-2, the V gene TRBV7-9, with D possibly matching TRBD1 (6 bases). This CDR3 has 14 residues. V shed 5 bases and J shed 4 bases, with 14 bases lying between them. Germline V CDR1 and CDR2: SEHNR, FQNEAQ (reference sequence). The CDR3 protein is CASSRTGPGYGYTF. The CDR3, as DNA: TGTGCCAGCAGCCGTACAGGGCCCGGCTATGGCTACACCTTC.

A few counts support this clone. V and J are TRBV5-1 and TRBJ1-1, with 7 bases fitting TRBD1. Germline CDR1 SGHRS, CDR2 YFSETQ. V lost 3 bases and J lost 0; bases outside the gene matches: 5. CDR3 length: 15 residues. The CDR3 region is CASSWKTGMNTEAFF. The CDR3 DNA is TGCGCCAGCAGCTGGAAGACAGGGATGAACACTGAAGCTTTCTTT.

This sequence joins TRBV6-6 and TRBJ1-2, with D perhaps matching TRBD1 (5 bases). Trimming removed 5 bases at V and 8 bases at J, with 18 bases between. Germline V lookup: CDR1 MNHNY, CDR2 SVGAGI (reference sequence). The CDR3 has 14 residues. CDR3 loop: CASSREGLLEGYTF. CDR3 DNA sequence: TGTGCCAGCAGTCGCGAGGGACTTCTAGAAGGCTACACCTTC.

This clone was seen a handful of times. This specimen includes other DNA sequences encoding the same CDR3. V is TRBV19 and J is TRBJ2-3; D call uncertain. Germline CDR1 reads LNHDA; CDR2 reads SQIVND (reference sequence). V was shortened by 5 bases and J by 1 base, with 7 bases between the two germline ends. The CDR3 loop spans 13 amino acids. The CDR3 coding sequence is TGTGCCAGTAGTCGAGGTCGCACAGATACGCAGTATTTT. Translating gives CASSRGRTDTQYF.

This clone showed up just a few times. The chain links TRBV29-1 to TRBJ1-4, with a weak D call TRBD1 (5 bases). The V and J ends lost 7 bases and 0 bases respectively, with 12 bases between them. Germline V gene data show CDR1 as SQVTM and CDR2 as ANQGSEA. The CDR3 is 14 residues long. The DNA of the CDR3 is TGCAGCGCCCGACAGTGGGCAACTAATGAAAAACTGTTTTTT. It is translated as CSARQWATNEKLFF.

This clone showed up just a few times. The rearrangement joins TRBV5-1 to TRBJ2-3; a weak D match, TRBD2 (6 bases). The CDR3 runs to 17 residues. Trimming removed 4 bases at V and 0 bases at J, with 18 bases between. Per germline, CDR1 SGHRS and CDR2 YFSETQ. In DNA form, the CDR3 reads TGCGCCAGCAGCAGCCCCGGGACTCCCATTAGCACAGATACGCAGTATTTT. Encoded protein: CASSSPGTPISTDTQYF.

V gene TRBV19 combines with J gene TRBJ1-5; 12 bases fit TRBD1. Trimming at V came to 4 bases and at J to 3 bases, leaving 13 bases not matched to a gene. This CDR3 has 19 residues. The germline V gene has CDR1 LNHDA and CDR2 SQIVND (reference sequence). CDR3 bases: TGTGCCAGTAGTACCATTCCCGGCGGGACAGGGGGCTTCAATCAGCCCCAGCATTTT. Its protein is CASSTIPGGTGGFNQPQHF.